The 25 T cell receptor beta chains below all came from one sample that was sequenced in a study of monozygotic twins with inflammatory bowel disease. No DNA is given; TCRdb re-called the 5' RACE reads and lists each CDR3 protein once. This sample lists about 160,000 distinct CDR3 sequences; its ten largest clones have over 2.5%. Sequenced input: blood. The source is a human donor with ulcerative colitis or Crohn's disease, or a healthy co-twin of an affected twin (not recorded which).

This chain links TRBV19 with TRBJ1-3. Per germline, CDR1 LNHDA and CDR2 SQIVND (reference sequence). CDR3 size: 16 residues. The CDR3 loop is CASSKDRTSSGNTIYF. Full variable domain (outside the CDR3, taken from reference TRBV19 and TRBJ1-3): DGGITQSPKYLFRKEGQNVTLSCEQNLNHDAMYWYRQDPGQGLRLIYYSQIVNDFQKGDIAEGYSVSREKKESFPLTVTSAQKNPTAFYLCASSKDRTSSGNTIYFGEGSWLTVV.

The CDR3 is CASSQDQTNEKLFF. The rearrangement joins TRBV5-1 to TRBJ1-4. This CDR3 contains 14 residues. Per the germline V gene, CDR1 is SGHRS and CDR2 is YFSETQ.

The gene calls are TRBV12-3 or TRBV12-4 and TRBJ1-6; TCRdb's assignment of TRBD1 cannot be checked, as there is no DNA. The CDR3 length is 15 residues. The CDR3 spells CASSLGDRELTPLHF.

The J gene is TRBJ2-1, the V gene TRBV6-1; TCRdb's D gene call, TRBD1, goes unchecked for lack of DNA. Germline V gene lookup returns CDR1 MNHNS and CDR2 SASEGT. The CDR3 consists of 14 residues. CDR3 amino acids: CASSPETRVDEQFF.

V gene TRBV5-1 combines with J gene TRBJ2-7; TCRdb outputs TRBD2, but without DNA this stays unchecked. The germline V gene encodes CDR1 SGHRS and CDR2 YFSETQ. The CDR3 sequence is 15 residues long. The CDR3 loop is CASSQDSPQLGEQYF.

This chain connects TRBV30 to TRBJ1-4. This CDR3 has 14 residues. Germline V gives CDR1 GTSNPN, CDR2 SVGIG (reference sequence). The chain's CDR3 is CAWSVPGGYEKLFF.

Here the CDR3 reads CASSIVRDRRNIQYF. This sequence joins TRBV19 and TRBJ2-4; the D call from TCRdb, TRBD1, cannot be confirmed without DNA. The CDR3 totals 15 residues. Germline V gives CDR1 LNHDA, CDR2 SQIVND (reference sequence).

The CDR3 sequence: CASSLAAGPLQETQYF. The chain links TRBV7-6 to TRBJ2-5; lacking DNA, the TRBD2 call made by TCRdb goes unchecked. Per germline, CDR1 SGHVS and CDR2 FNYEAQ. The CDR3 sequence is 16 residues long.

This rearrangement joins TRBV3-1 to TRBJ2-5. The germline V gene encodes CDR1 LGHDT and CDR2 YNNKEL (reference sequence). The length of the CDR3 is 12 residues. The CDR3 spells CASSQSGRTQYF.

The chain has TRBV6-2 or TRBV6-3 and TRBJ1-5. Germline CDR1 MNHEY, CDR2 SVGEGT. CDR3 size: 13 residues. CDR3 residues: CASSYAGNQPQHF.

The chain is built from TRBV7-7 and TRBJ2-5. The CDR3 length is 13 residues. Germline V gives CDR1 SSHAT, CDR2 FNYEAQ (reference sequence). The CDR3 sequence is CASSFSGPETQYF.

The rearrangement uses TRBV29-1 and TRBJ2-2. Germline V CDR1 and CDR2: SQVTM, ANQGSEA. This CDR3 comprises 13 residues. CDR3 sequence reads: CSVAKNSPGELFF.

The genes are TRBV20-1 and TRBJ1-2. CDR1 DFQATT and CDR2 SNEGSKA come from the germline V gene (reference sequence). This CDR3 region has 13 residues. CDR3 region: CSARGPNNYGYTF.

This chain links TRBV4-3 with TRBJ2-1. The CDR3 extends over 16 amino acids. The germline V gene has CDR1 LGHNA and CDR2 YSLEER. CDR3 loop: CASSQDSGSSYNEQFF.

This chain uses TRBV9 with TRBJ2-1. CDR1 is SGDLS and CDR2 is YYNGEE in the germline V gene. This CDR3 is 14 amino acids long. CDR3 residues: CASSVVGSNNEQFF.

V gene TRBV7-9 combines with J gene TRBJ2-5; TCRdb's D call, TRBD2, is unchecked because there is no DNA. CDR1 and CDR2 from the germline V gene are SEHNR and FQNEAQ (reference sequence). CDR3 size: 15 residues. The CDR3 protein is CASSLLAGYQETQYF.

The CDR3: CASSWTGASYEQYF. This sequence joins TRBV5-1 and TRBJ2-7. The CDR3 has 14 residues. Germline V gene sequence: CDR1 SGHRS, CDR2 YFSETQ. Complete variable domain (other parts from reference TRBV5-1 and TRBJ2-7): KAGVTQTPRYLIKTRGQQVTLSCSPISGHRSVSWYQQTPGQGLQFLFEYFSETQRNKGNFPGRFSGRQFSNSRSEMNVSTLELGDSALYLCASSWTGASYEQYFGPGTRLTVT.

This chain uses TRBV18 with TRBJ1-5; TCRdb's D call of TRBD1 is untestable without DNA. Germline CDR1 is KGHSH and CDR2 is LQKENI. The length of the CDR3 is 13 residues. The CDR3 spells CASSQGDNQPQHF.

The chain combines TRBV5-1 with TRBJ1-2; with no DNA, the TCRdb D assignment of TRBD1 cannot be verified. The germline gives CDR1 SGHRS, CDR2 YFSETQ. CDR3 length: 13 residues. CDR3 residues: CASRTGIDYGYTF.

The gene calls are TRBV20-1 and TRBJ2-2; lacking DNA, the TRBD2 call made by TCRdb goes unchecked. Germline CDR1 DFQATT, CDR2 SNEGSKA (reference sequence). The CDR3 runs 15 residues. The CDR3 sequence: CSATTSGAVTGELFF.

The chain employs TRBV5-1 and TRBJ2-2; the D call from TCRdb, TRBD1, cannot be confirmed without DNA. The CDR3 totals 14 residues. The germline V gene has CDR1 SGHRS and CDR2 YFSETQ. CDR3 region: CASSPWDVTGELFF.

The V gene is TRBV7-3, the J gene TRBJ2-1; TCRdb lists TRBD2, though no DNA is available to test this call. Germline CDR1 SGHTA, CDR2 FQGTGA. The CDR3 covers 17 residues. CDR3: CASSLTHTRWLNNEQFF.

The J gene is TRBJ2-1, the V gene TRBV20-1; TCRdb designates TRBD2, a call that cannot be tested without DNA. Looked up from germline, CDR1 is DFQATT and CDR2 is SNEGSKA (reference sequence). The CDR3 covers 12 residues. The CDR3 spells CSAQGTYNEQSF.

The rearrangement uses TRBV10-1 and TRBJ1-1. Germline assignment: CDR1 WNHNN and CDR2 SYGVQD (reference sequence). There are 18 residues in the CDR3. CDR3 protein: CASSDPTFAGGRDTEAFF.

The chain combines TRBV11-2 with TRBJ1-3; TCRdb lists TRBD1, though no DNA is available to test this call. The CDR3 contains 15 residues. Germline V gives CDR1 SGHAT, CDR2 FQNNGV. CDR3 protein: CASSLQPGIGNTIYF.